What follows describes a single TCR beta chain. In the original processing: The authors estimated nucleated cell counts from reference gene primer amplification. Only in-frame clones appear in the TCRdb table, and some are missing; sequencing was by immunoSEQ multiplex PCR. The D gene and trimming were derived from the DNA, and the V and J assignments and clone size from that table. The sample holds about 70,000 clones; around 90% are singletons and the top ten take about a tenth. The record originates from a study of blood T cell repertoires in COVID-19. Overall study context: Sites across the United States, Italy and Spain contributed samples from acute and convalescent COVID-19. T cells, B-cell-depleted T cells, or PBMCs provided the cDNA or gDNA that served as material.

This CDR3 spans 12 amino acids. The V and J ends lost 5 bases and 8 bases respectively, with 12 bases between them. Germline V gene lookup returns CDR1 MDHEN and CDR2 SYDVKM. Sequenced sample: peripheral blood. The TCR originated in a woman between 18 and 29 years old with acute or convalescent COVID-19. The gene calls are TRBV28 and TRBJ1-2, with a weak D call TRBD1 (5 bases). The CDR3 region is CASSPAGLGYTF. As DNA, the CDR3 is TGTGCCAGCAGTCCCGCAGGGTTAGGCTACACCTTC.